Below are 4 T cell receptor beta chains sequenced from a single sample in a study of T-cell reconstitution after alpha-beta-depleted transplantation in children. Library preparation (for TCRbeta) was performed with unique molecular identifiers. One entry per CDR3 protein results from TCRdb running MiXCR on the PCR reads. The sample consists of some 180,000 distinct CDR3 sequences, under 8.5% of them appearing once. This material consisted of PBMCs, taken before TCRalphabeta/CD19-depleted stem cell transplant. The receptors stem from a boy between 2 and 10 years old with acute lymphoblastic leukemia, due to receive a stem cell transplant.

This clonotype occurred many times. This rearrangement joins TRBV9 to TRBJ1-1, with D possibly being TRBD1 (5 bases). Between the trimmed V and J ends, which lost 0 bases and 7 bases, there was a span of 10 bases. The germline V gene encodes CDR1 SGDLS and CDR2 YYNGEE. The CDR3 has 13 amino acids. CDR3 in amino acids: CASSVAGGGEAFF. In nucleotides, the CDR3 is TGTGCCAGCAGCGTAGCGGGGGGTGGTGAAGCTTTCTTT.

This clonotype was seen repeatedly, ten times or more. The chain links TRBV6-2 or TRBV6-3 to TRBJ2-2; 8 bases align to TRBD1. From germline, CDR1 is MNHEY and CDR2 SVGEGT. The CDR3 loop spans 14 amino acids. Unmatched junction bases numbered 4, after V lost 6 bases and J lost 4 bases. Here the CDR3 DNA reads TGTGCCAGCAGGACACAGGGGGGCACCGGGGAGCTGTTTTTT. Encoded protein: CASRTQGGTGELFF.

The V gene is TRBV5-1, the J gene TRBJ2-1, with 7 bases lining up with TRBD2. CDR1 and CDR2 from the germline V gene are SGHRS and YFSETQ. The CDR3 is 16 amino acids. The ends lost 4 bases at V and 10 bases at J; junction bases unmatched: 17. The CDR3 DNA reads as TGCGCCAGCAGCGCGACCCCGGCTGGACCGCGGGGGGAGCAGTTCTTC. This codes for CASSATPAGPRGEQFF. Full variable domain (remainder filled in from reference TRBV5-1 and TRBJ2-1): KAGVTQTPRYLIKTRGQQVTLSCSPISGHRSVSWYQQTPGQGLQFLFEYFSETQRNKGNFPGRFSGRQFSNSRSEMNVSTLELGDSALYLCASSATPAGPRGEQFFGPGTRLTVL.

The chain is built from TRBV6-1 and TRBJ2-3; 8 bases agree with TRBD1. CDR3 length equals 16 residues. V was pared by 6 bases and J by 0 bases, with 8 bases of the junction left unmatched. Germline V CDR1 and CDR2: MNHNS, SASEGT. CDR3 nucleotide sequence: TGTGCCAGCAGGAGAGAGACAGGGGCTAGCACAGATACGCAGTATTTT. Translating gives CASRRETGASTDTQYF.